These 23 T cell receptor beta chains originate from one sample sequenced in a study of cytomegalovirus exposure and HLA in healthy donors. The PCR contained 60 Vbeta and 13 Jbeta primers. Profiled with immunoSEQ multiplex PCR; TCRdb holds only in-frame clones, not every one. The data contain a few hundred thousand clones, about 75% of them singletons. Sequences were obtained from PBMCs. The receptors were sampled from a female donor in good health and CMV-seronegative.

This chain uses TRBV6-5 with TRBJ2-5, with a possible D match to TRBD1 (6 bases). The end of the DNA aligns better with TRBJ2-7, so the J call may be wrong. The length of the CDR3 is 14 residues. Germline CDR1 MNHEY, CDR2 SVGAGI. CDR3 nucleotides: TGTGCCAGCAGTGTGGACAGACTCCTCTACGAGCAGTACTTC. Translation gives CASSVDRLLYEQYF.

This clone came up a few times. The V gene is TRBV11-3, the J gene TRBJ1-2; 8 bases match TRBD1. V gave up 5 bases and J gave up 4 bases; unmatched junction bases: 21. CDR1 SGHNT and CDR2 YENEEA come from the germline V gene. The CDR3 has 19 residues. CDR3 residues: CASSPQPQGPGQVTYGYTF. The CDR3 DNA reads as TGTGCCAGCAGCCCACAGCCCCAGGGCCCGGGACAGGTCACCTATGGCTACACCTTC.

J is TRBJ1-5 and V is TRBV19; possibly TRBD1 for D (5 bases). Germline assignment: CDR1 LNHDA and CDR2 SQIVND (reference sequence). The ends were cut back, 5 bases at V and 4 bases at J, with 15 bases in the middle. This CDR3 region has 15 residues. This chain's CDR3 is CASSVRADKNQPQHF. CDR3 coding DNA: TGTGCCAGTAGTGTCAGGGCGGACAAAAATCAGCCCCAGCATTTT.

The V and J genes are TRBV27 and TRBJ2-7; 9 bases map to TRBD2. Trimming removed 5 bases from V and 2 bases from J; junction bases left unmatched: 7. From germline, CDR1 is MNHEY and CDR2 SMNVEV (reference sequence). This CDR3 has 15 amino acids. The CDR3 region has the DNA TGTGCCAGCAGTGCTAGCGGGACAGTAACCTACGAGCAGTACTTC. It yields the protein CASSASGTVTYEQYF.

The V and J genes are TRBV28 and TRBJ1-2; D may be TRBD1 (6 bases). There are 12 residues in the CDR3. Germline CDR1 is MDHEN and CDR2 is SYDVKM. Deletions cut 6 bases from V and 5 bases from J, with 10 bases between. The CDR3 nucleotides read TGTGCCAGCAGCTACAGGGCTTATGGCTACACCTTC. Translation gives CASSYRAYGYTF.

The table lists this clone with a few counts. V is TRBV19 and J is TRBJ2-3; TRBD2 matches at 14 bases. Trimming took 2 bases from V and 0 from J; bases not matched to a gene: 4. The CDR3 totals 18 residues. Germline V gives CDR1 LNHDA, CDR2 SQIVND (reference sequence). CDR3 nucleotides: TGTGCCAGTAGTATAAGACTAGCGGGAGGGCCTAGCACAGATACGCAGTATTTT. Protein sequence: CASSIRLAGGPSTDTQYF.

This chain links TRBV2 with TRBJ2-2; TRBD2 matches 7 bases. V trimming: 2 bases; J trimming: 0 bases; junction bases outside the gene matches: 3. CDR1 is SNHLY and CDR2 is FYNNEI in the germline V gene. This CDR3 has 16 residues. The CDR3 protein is CASSEHRGANTGELFF. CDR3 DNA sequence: TGTGCCAGCAGTGAACACCGGGGGGCGAACACCGGGGAGCTGTTTTTT.

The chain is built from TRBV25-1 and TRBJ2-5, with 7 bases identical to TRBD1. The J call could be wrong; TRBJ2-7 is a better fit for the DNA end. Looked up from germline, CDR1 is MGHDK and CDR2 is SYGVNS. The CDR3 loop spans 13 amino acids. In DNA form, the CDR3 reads TGTGCCACGCGCCGGGACAGCACCTACGAGCAGTACTTC. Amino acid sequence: CATRRDSTYEQYF.

As DNA, the CDR3 is TGTGCCAGCAGTTTGGCCCCCGGGGACAGGAAACAGCCCCAGCATTTT. Encoded protein: CASSLAPGDRKQPQHF. The chain recombines TRBV28 with TRBJ1-5, with 8 bases fitting TRBD1. This CDR3 is 16 amino acids long. After removal of 3 bases from V and 7 bases from J, the junction contained 11 bases not matched to a gene. Germline lookup yields CDR1 MDHEN and CDR2 SYDVKM. The entire variable domain, with the rest obtained from reference TRBV28 and TRBJ1-5, is as follows: DVKVTQSSRYLVKRTGEKVFLECVQDMDHENMFWYRQDPGLGLRLIYFSYDVKMKEKGDIPEGYSVSREKKERFSLILESASTNQTSMYLCASSLAPGDRKQPQHFGDGTRLSIL.

The CDR3 reads CASSDRAVISYEQYF. DNA for the CDR3: TGTGCCAGCAGTGATCGAGCGGTAATCTCCTACGAGCAGTACTTC. The V gene is TRBV6-1, the J gene TRBJ2-7; tentative D call: TRBD2 (5 bases). Germline V gives CDR1 MNHNS, CDR2 SASEGT. The CDR3 spans 15 residues. V dropped 3 bases and J dropped 0 bases, with 12 bases sitting between them.

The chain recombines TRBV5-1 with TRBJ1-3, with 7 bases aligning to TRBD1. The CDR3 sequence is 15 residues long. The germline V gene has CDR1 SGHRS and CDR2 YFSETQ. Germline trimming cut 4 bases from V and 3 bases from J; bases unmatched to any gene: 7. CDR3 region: CASSGNRGGGNTIYF. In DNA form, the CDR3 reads TGCGCCAGCAGCGGTAACAGGGGAGGTGGAAACACCATATATTTT. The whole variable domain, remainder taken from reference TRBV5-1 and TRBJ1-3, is KAGVTQTPRYLIKTRGQQVTLSCSPISGHRSVSWYQQTPGQGLQFLFEYFSETQRNKGNFPGRFSGRQFSNSRSEMNVSTLELGDSALYLCASSGNRGGGNTIYFGEGSWLTVV.

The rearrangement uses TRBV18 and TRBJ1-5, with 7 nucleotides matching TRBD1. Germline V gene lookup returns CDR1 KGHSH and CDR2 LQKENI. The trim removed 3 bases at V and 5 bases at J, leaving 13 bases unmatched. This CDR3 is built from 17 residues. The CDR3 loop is CASSPDRPRALDQPQHF. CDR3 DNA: TGTGCCAGCTCACCGGACAGGCCAAGGGCGCTAGATCAGCCCCAGCATTTT.

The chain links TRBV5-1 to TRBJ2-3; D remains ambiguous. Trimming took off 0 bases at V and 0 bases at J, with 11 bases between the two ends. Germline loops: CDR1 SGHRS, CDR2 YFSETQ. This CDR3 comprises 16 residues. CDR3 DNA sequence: TGCGCCAGCAGCTTGGTTGGTAGCAAGAGCACAGATACGCAGTATTTT. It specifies CASSLVGSKSTDTQYF. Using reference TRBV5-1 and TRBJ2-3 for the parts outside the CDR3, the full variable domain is KAGVTQTPRYLIKTRGQQVTLSCSPISGHRSVSWYQQTPGQGLQFLFEYFSETQRNKGNFPGRFSGRQFSNSRSEMNVSTLELGDSALYLCASSLVGSKSTDTQYFGPGTRLTVL.

CDR3 DNA sequence: TGTGCCAGCAGGCCTACCGGGACTAGCGGGAGTGAGCAGTTCTTC. Translated, it gives CASRPTGTSGSEQFF. The chain combines TRBV27 with TRBJ2-1; TRBD2 agrees at 14 bases. The CDR3 is 15 residues long. V lost 6 bases and J lost 9; bases outside the gene matches: 7. The germline V gene encodes CDR1 MNHEY and CDR2 SMNVEV (reference sequence).

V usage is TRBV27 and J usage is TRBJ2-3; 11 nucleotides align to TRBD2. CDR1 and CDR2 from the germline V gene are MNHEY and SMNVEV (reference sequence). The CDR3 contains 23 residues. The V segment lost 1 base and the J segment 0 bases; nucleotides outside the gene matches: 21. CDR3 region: CASSLYTGGWLAGGPESTDTQYF. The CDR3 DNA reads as TGTGCCAGCAGTTTATACACAGGGGGGTGGCTAGCGGGAGGACCCGAAAGCACAGATACGCAGTATTTT.

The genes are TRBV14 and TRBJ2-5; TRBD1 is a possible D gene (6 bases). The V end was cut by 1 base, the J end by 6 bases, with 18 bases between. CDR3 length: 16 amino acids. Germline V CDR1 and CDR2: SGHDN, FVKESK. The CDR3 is CASSQAPDRSGQTQYF. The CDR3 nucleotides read TGTGCCAGCAGCCAAGCTCCGGACAGATCTGGACAGACCCAGTACTTC.

In DNA form, the CDR3 reads TGCGCCAGCAGCCAACCGGGACTAGGACTCTACAATGAGCAGTTCTTC. It yields the protein CASSQPGLGLYNEQFF. The J gene is TRBJ2-1, the V gene TRBV4-1; 8 bases are a match to TRBD2. The germline gives CDR1 MGHRA, CDR2 YSYEKL. CDR3 length: 16 amino acids. The V segment lost 2 bases and the J segment 3 bases; nucleotides outside the gene matches: 6.

CDR3 protein: CASRLFSGRDEQYF. As DNA, the CDR3 is TGTGCCAGCAGACTATTTAGCGGGAGAGACGAGCAGTACTTC. The chain has TRBV6-5 and TRBJ2-7, with TRBD2 matching over 9 bases. Germline CDR1 is MNHEY and CDR2 is SVGAGI. This CDR3 has 14 residues. The trim removed 6 bases at V and 5 bases at J, leaving 8 bases unmatched.

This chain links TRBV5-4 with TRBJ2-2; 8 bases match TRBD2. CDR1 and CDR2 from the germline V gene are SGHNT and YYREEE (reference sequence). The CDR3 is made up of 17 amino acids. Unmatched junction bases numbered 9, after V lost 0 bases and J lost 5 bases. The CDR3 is CASSLGGLAGATGELFF. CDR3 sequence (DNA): TGTGCCAGCAGCTTGGGTGGGCTAGCGGGTGCTACCGGGGAGCTGTTTTTT. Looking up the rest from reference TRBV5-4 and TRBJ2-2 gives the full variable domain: ETGVTQSPTHLIKTRGQQVTLRCSSQSGHNTVSWYQQALGQGPQFIFQYYREEENGRGNFPPRFSGLQFPNYSSELNVNALELDDSALYLCASSLGGLAGATGELFFGEGSRLTVL.

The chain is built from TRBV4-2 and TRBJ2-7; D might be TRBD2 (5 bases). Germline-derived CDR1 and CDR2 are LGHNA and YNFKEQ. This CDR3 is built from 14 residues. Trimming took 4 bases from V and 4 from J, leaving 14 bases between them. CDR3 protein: CASSPIGERYEQYF. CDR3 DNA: TGTGCCAGCAGCCCCATCGGGGAGCGGTACGAGCAGTACTTC.

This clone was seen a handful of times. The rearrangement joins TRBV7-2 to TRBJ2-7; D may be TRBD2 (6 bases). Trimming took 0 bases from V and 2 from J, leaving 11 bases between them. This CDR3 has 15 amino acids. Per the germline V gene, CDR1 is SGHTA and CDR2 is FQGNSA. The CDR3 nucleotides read TGTGCCAGCAGCTTAGCGCCGGGAGTGCCCTACGAGCAGTACTTC. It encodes CASSLAPGVPYEQYF. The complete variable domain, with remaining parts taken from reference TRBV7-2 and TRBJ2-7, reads GAGVSQSPSNKVTEKGKDVELRCDPISGHTALYWYRQSLGQGLEFLIYFQGNSAPDKSGLPSDRFSAERTGGSVSTLTIQRTQQEDSAVYLCASSLAPGVPYEQYFGPGTRLTVT.

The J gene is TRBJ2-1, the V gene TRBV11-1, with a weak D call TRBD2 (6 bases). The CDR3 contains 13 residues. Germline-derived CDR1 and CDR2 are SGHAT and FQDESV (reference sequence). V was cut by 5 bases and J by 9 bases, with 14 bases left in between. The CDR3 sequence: CASSVERVTEQFF. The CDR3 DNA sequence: TGTGCCAGCAGCGTGGAGCGGGTGACTGAGCAGTTCTTC.

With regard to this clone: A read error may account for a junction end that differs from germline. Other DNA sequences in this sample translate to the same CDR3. The CDR3 reads CSVEIGTSGVNTGELFF. The CDR3 nucleotides read TGCAGCGTTGAAATCGGTACTAGCGGGGTGAACACTGGGGAGCTGTTTTTT. The chain recombines TRBV29-1 with TRBJ2-2, with 10 bases matching TRBD2. This CDR3 has 17 residues. Looked up from germline, CDR1 is SQVTM and CDR2 is ANQGSEA.